Shown below are 13 T cell receptor beta chains from a single sample sequenced in a study of blood T cells in healthy people across ages. Next came a second PCR, run for about 6 to 11 cycles, which used a sample-barcoded 5' primer along with a J-beta primer mix. TCRdb passed the 5' RACE reads through MiXCR, listing each CDR3 protein once. The sample holds about 1,400,000 distinct CDR3 sequences, approximately 40% seen once. The sample consisted of blood. The receptors shown here come from a young woman in good health.

V is TRBV27 and J is TRBJ2-7, with 7 bases lining up with TRBD2. With the DNA end fitting TRBJ2-5 better, the J assignment may be wrong. This CDR3 comprises 16 residues. The V gene's germline CDR1 is MNHEY and CDR2 SMNVEV (reference sequence). CDR3: CASSLLGLAEGSTQYF. CDR3 bases: TGTGCCAGCAGTTTATTAGGTCTAGCGGAGGGGTCGACCCAGTACTTC.

This clonotype was seen more than once but under ten times. The J gene is TRBJ1-6, the V gene TRBV12-3 or TRBV12-4; 7 bases align to TRBD1. Unmatched junction bases numbered 13, after V lost 4 bases and J lost 13 bases. The length of the CDR3 is 15 residues. CDR3 in amino acids: CASSYRQGIHAPLHF. CDR3 nucleotides: TGTGCCAGCAGTTACCGACAGGGAATACACGCCCCCCTCCACTTT.

This chain joins TRBV6-5 and TRBJ2-1; 9 nucleotides line up with TRBD2. CDR1 is MNHEY and CDR2 is SVGAGI in the germline V gene. Trimming cost V 2 bases and J 6 bases; bases outside gene matches: 5. This CDR3 comprises 15 residues. CDR3: CASSYGSGGLNEQFF. The DNA for the CDR3 is TGTGCCAGCAGTTACGGGAGCGGGGGGCTCAATGAGCAGTTCTTC.

This clonotype appeared a few times. The chain carries TRBV3-1 and TRBJ1-1, with D possibly TRBD1 on 6 matching bases. Germline values: CDR1 LGHDT, CDR2 YNNKEL (reference sequence). The CDR3 runs 15 residues. Trimming took 1 base from V and 4 from J, leaving 13 bases between them. CDR3 protein: CASSQGPRGSTEAFF. DNA of the CDR3: TGTGCCAGCAGCCAAGGTCCAAGGGGGTCCACTGAAGCTTTCTTT.

J is TRBJ2-1 and V is TRBV4-1; D is perhaps TRBD1 (5 bases). Germline loops: CDR1 MGHRA, CDR2 YSYEKL. The CDR3 runs 16 residues. Trimming pared 1 base from V and 5 bases from J, leaving 15 bases between. DNA of the CDR3: TGCGCCAGCAGCCAAGTTATGCAGGGCTCGGACAATGAGCAGTTCTTC. Encoded protein: CASSQVMQGSDNEQFF.

The chain has TRBV6-2 or TRBV6-3 and TRBJ2-1; D unresolved. The CDR3 is 14 amino acids. Germline V gene data show CDR1 as MNHEY and CDR2 as SVGEGT. V lost 4 bases and J 7 bases, leaving 14 bases between the germline ends. CDR3 nucleotides: TGTGCCAGCAGTTCAATACGGCGCCCTAATGAGCAGTTCTTC. This codes for CASSSIRRPNEQFF.

Note on this clonotype: Germline is not matched at one junction end, which may reflect a read error. The chain carries TRBV20-1 and TRBJ2-7, with 7 bases matching TRBD1. CDR3 length equals 13 residues. CDR1 is DFQATT, CDR2 SNEGSKA, per germline (reference sequence). CDR3 residues: CGARGTDSYEQYF. CDR3 nucleotide sequence: TGCGGTGCTAGGGGGACAGACTCCTACGAGCAGTACTTC.

This clonotype was detected only a few times. The V and J genes are TRBV20-1 and TRBJ1-1; a weak D match, TRBD1 (6 bases). The CDR3 has 16 residues. The V and J ends lost 1 base and 4 bases respectively, with 19 bases between them. CDR1 is DFQATT and CDR2 is SNEGSKA in the germline V gene (reference sequence). Written as DNA, the CDR3 is TGCAGTGCTAGAGTCGCGGAAGTTAAGGGGGGCACTGAAGCTTTCTTT. This encodes CSARVAEVKGGTEAFF.

V and J are TRBV7-8 and TRBJ2-3; no reliable D call. Trimming removed 1 base from V and 2 bases from J, with 13 bases in between. Germline CDR1 reads SGHVS; CDR2 reads FQNEAQ. This CDR3 spans 16 amino acids. This CDR3 reads CASSLGTKAPTDTQYF. DNA of the CDR3: TGTGCCAGCAGCTTAGGGACCAAAGCCCCCACAGATACGCAGTATTTT.

This clonotype was picked up a small number of times. This chain joins TRBV13 and TRBJ2-1, with a possible D match to TRBD2 (5 bases). Germline CDR1 reads PRHDT; CDR2 reads FYEKMQ (reference sequence). This CDR3 has 13 residues. V was trimmed by 2 bases and J by 9 bases, leaving 11 bases between them. The CDR3 nucleotides read TGTGCCAGCAGCTTATCCGGGGATGGTGAGCAGTTCTTC. This encodes CASSLSGDGEQFF.

The chain carries TRBV12-3 or TRBV12-4 and TRBJ2-4; TRBD2 is a possible D gene (6 bases). The assigned J gene may be wrong: the sequence end matches TRBJ2-5 better. CDR3 length equals 18 residues. CDR3 protein: CASSLGASAQSRGETQYF. CDR3 in DNA: TGTGCCAGCAGTTTAGGGGCTAGCGCCCAATCCCGAGGGGAGACCCAGTACTTC.

The chain links TRBV4-1 to TRBJ2-5, with a tentative D call TRBD2 (7 bases). V lost 3 bases and J 1 base, leaving 21 bases between the germline ends. The CDR3 length is 18 residues. Germline CDR1 and CDR2: MGHRA and YSYEKL. CDR3: CASSQGLPGGFPQETQYF. The CDR3 DNA reads TGCGCCAGCAGCCAGGGTCTACCGGGGGGCTTCCCCCAAGAGACCCAGTACTTC.

This chain links TRBV3-1 with TRBJ2-7; D call uncertain. The CDR3 contains 18 residues. The ends were cut back, 1 base at V and 1 base at J, with 20 bases in the middle. The germline gives CDR1 LGHDT, CDR2 YNNKEL (reference sequence). CDR3 in DNA: TGTGCCAGCAGCCAAGCCGGGTCCATGGGTCCCCCTTCCTACGAGCAGTACTTC. Translating gives CASSQAGSMGPPSYEQYF.